This entry describes one T cell receptor (beta chain). Its antigen is as yet unknown. Researchers amplified the TCR beta CDR3 regions from RNA transcripts. First-round RT-PCR with HTBI primers amplified the TCR CDR3 region. TCRdb re-derived calls from the multiplex PCR reads in MiXCR, one entry per CDR3 protein. The data contain around 760,000 distinct CDR3 sequences, 30% to 40% of them singletons. The germline gives CDR1 ENHRY, CDR2 SYGVKD. Trimming took off 6 bases at V and 5 bases at J, with 7 bases between the two ends. The length of the CDR3 is 12 residues. These data are taken from a study of T cells in Graves' hyperthyroidism and ophthalmopathy. Orbital computed tomography, thyroid ultrasound, serum thyroxine and TRAb, and clinical symptoms together informed the diagnoses. Study conclusions and caveats: Appearing also in blood were most of the thyroid clonotypes expanded above 0.001.

This chain joins TRBV10-3 and TRBJ2-2; D not resolved. This TCR was sampled from a middle-aged woman with Graves' hyperthyroidism. Sequencing used blood. CDR3 DNA: TGTGCCATCAGCCTCGGGACCGGGGAGCTGTTTTTT. The encoded protein is CAISLGTGELFF.